The 9 T cell receptor beta chains below come from one sample, sequenced in a study of blood T cell repertoires in COVID-19. Here immunoSEQ multiplex PCR was the method, and the copy in TCRdb shows in-frame clones only, minus some. The sample lists under 45,000 clones; around 84% were seen once. Source material: peripheral blood. The receptors originated from a human donor in a cohort sampled during active COVID-19.

The rearrangement joins TRBV5-4 to TRBJ2-3; 13 bases map to TRBD2. Trimming cost V 1 base and J 3 bases; bases outside gene matches: 2. This CDR3 is built from 16 residues. The germline V gene encodes CDR1 SGHNT and CDR2 YYREEE (reference sequence). The chain's CDR3 is CASSLTLAGGTDTQYF. CDR3 in DNA: TGTGCCAGCAGCTTGACACTAGCGGGGGGGACAGATACGCAGTATTTT.

In DNA, the CDR3 is TGTGCCAGCTCACCACCCCTAGCGGGGGGGAGCTCCTACAATGAGCAGTTCTTC. This sequence encodes CASSPPLAGGSSYNEQFF. The chain combines TRBV18 with TRBJ2-1; 12 bases map to TRBD2. The CDR3 loop spans 18 amino acids. V dropped 0 bases and J dropped 0; count of bases not matched to a gene: 3. Germline V gene sequence: CDR1 KGHSH, CDR2 LQKENI.

This chain connects TRBV11-3 to TRBJ2-1, with TRBD1 matching over 7 bases. The CDR3 has 16 amino acids. The trim removed 1 base at V and 0 bases at J, leaving 3 bases unmatched. The germline V gene has CDR1 SGHNT and CDR2 YENEEA. DNA of the CDR3: TGTGCCAGCAGCTTAGCTGGGACAGCCTCCTACAATGAGCAGTTCTTC. Residues: CASSLAGTASYNEQFF.

The chain has TRBV15 and TRBJ2-4; a possible D gene is TRBD2 (5 bases). Per the germline V gene, CDR1 is LNHNV and CDR2 is YYDKDF (reference sequence). Between the trimmed V and J ends, which lost 8 bases and 3 bases, there was a span of 11 bases. CDR3 length equals 13 residues. As DNA, the CDR3 is TGTGCCACCGGAACTAGATTCAAAAACATTCAGTACTTC. As protein: CATGTRFKNIQYF.

This chain links TRBV6-5 with TRBJ2-7; the D gene is possibly TRBD1 (6 bases). The germline V and J ends were trimmed by 10 bases and 3 bases, with 19 bases remaining between them. Germline CDR1 and CDR2: MNHEY and SVGAGI. This CDR3 has 14 residues. The CDR3 region has the DNA TGTGCCATCAAGAGCGCAGGGGCTGACTACGAGCAGTACTTC. Amino acid sequence: CAIKSAGADYEQYF.

The J gene is TRBJ2-3, the V gene TRBV27; a weak D match, TRBD1 (6 bases). V gave up 0 bases and J gave up 6 bases, with 13 bases separating them. The CDR3 consists of 15 residues. CDR1 is MNHEY and CDR2 is SMNVEV in the germline V gene (reference sequence). CDR3 in amino acids: CASSLSNTGWDTQYF. The CDR3 DNA sequence: TGTGCCAGCAGTTTATCGAATACAGGGTGGGATACGCAGTATTTT.

The genes are TRBV27 and TRBJ1-4; 7 nucleotides agree with TRBD1. Germline values: CDR1 MNHEY, CDR2 SMNVEV (reference sequence). With 6 bases clipped from V and 3 bases from J, the junction kept 4 bases outside the gene matches. The CDR3 consists of 14 residues. The DNA of the CDR3 is TGTGCCAGCAGGGGGACAGCCCCTAATGAAAAACTGTTTTTT. Translated: CASRGTAPNEKLFF.

The gene calls are TRBV7-9 and TRBJ2-5, with 7 nucleotides matching TRBD1. The CDR3 is made up of 14 amino acids. CDR1 is SEHNR, CDR2 FQNEAQ, per germline (reference sequence). V trimming: 4 bases; J trimming: 1 base; junction bases outside the gene matches: 3. The CDR3 nucleotides read TGTGCCAGCAGCTCGACAGGGCTCCAAGAGACCCAGTACTTC. This encodes CASSSTGLQETQYF.

The V call is TRBV30, the J call TRBJ1-2, with 7 bases that match TRBD1. This CDR3 spans 12 amino acids. Trimming cost V 1 base and J 5 bases; bases outside gene matches: 1. CDR1 is GTSNPN and CDR2 is SVGIG in the germline V gene (reference sequence). For the CDR3, the DNA is TGTGCCTGGAGTGCGGACAGGTATGGCTACACCTTC. Translated: CAWSADRYGYTF. The complete variable domain, with remaining parts taken from reference TRBV30 and TRBJ1-2, reads SQTIHQWPATLVQPVGSPLSLECTVEGTSNPNLYWYRQAAGRGLQLLFYSVGIGQISSEVPQNLSASRPQDRQFILSSKKLLLSDSGFYLCAWSADRYGYTFGSGTRLTVV.